These 4 T cell receptor beta chains share one sample of origin, sequenced in a study of molecular identifiers for immune sequencing clone quantification. TCRdb reprocessed the PCR reads via MiXCR and lists one record per CDR3 protein. The sample records roughly 100,000 distinct CDR3 sequences, under 40% being singletons. Sequencing was carried out using naive CD8+ T cells from blood, with Jurkat cell RNA spiked in. Subset of the sample: FACS-sorted CD8+CD4-CCR7+CD45RA+ naive T cells. The receptors originated from a human donor in good health. Some libraries in this study had Jurkat cell RNA spiked in.

The chain links TRBV28 to TRBJ2-1; 12 bases are a match to TRBD2. After removal of 5 bases from V and 7 bases from J, the junction contained 12 bases not matched to a gene. The germline gives CDR1 MDHEN, CDR2 SYDVKM. This CDR3 region has 17 residues. Here the CDR3 DNA reads TGTGCCAGCAGTCTGATCCCGCTAGCGGGAGGGCCAAATGAGCAGTTCTTC. It translates to CASSLIPLAGGPNEQFF.

Concerning this clonotype itself: Mismatch with germline at one junction end may stem from a read error. The chain couples TRBV6-2 or TRBV6-3 to TRBJ1-4; no reliable D call. The CDR3 covers 15 residues. Germline CDR1 and CDR2: MNHEY and SVGEGT. Here the CDR3 reads CVSSYLWSANEKLFF. Here the CDR3 DNA reads TGTGTCAGCAGTTACCTATGGAGCGCTAATGAAAAACTGTTTTTT.

This clonotype has a count of ten or more. DNA of the CDR3: TGCGCCAGCAGCCAAGTGGGGGCGGGGGGATACGAGCAGTACTTC. Residues: CASSQVGAGGYEQYF. This rearrangement joins TRBV4-1 to TRBJ2-7; 8 bases are a match to TRBD2. The J segment lost 4 bases and the V segment lost 1 base, leaving 6 bases of the junction unmatched. The length of the CDR3 is 15 residues. Germline CDR1 reads MGHRA; CDR2 reads YSYEKL.

V gene TRBV12-3 or TRBV12-4 combines with J gene TRBJ2-1; D is unresolved. The CDR3 extends over 14 amino acids. With 2 bases removed from V and 2 bases from J, the gap between germline ends came to 7 bases. The CDR3 bases are TGTGCCAGCAGTTTATGGCTAGCCTACAATGAGCAGTTCTTC. It is translated as CASSLWLAYNEQFF.